What follows are 17 T cell receptor beta chains derived from one specimen sequenced in a study of blood T cell repertoires in COVID-19. Method: immunoSEQ multiplex PCR; TCRdb's copy keeps in-frame clones and lacks some. The sample records tens of thousands of clones, about 92% being singletons. Sequencing was done on a sample of peripheral blood. The receptor set was obtained from a man in his fifties or sixties with acute or convalescent COVID-19.

J is TRBJ1-1 and V is TRBV19; D possibly corresponds to TRBD1 (5 bases). Germline values: CDR1 LNHDA, CDR2 SQIVND (reference sequence). The V end was cut by 6 bases, the J end by 4 bases, with 15 bases between. The CDR3 covers 14 residues. CDR3 residues: CASSRDSPGTEAFF. CDR3 in DNA: TGTGCCAGTAGCCGCGACAGCCCCGGCACTGAAGCTTTCTTT.

This chain connects TRBV6-5 to TRBJ1-3; 11 bases are a match to TRBD1. The CDR3 loop spans 15 amino acids. The V gene's germline CDR1 is MNHEY and CDR2 SVGAGI. Germline trimming cut 4 bases from V and 4 bases from J; bases unmatched to any gene: 3. In DNA form, the CDR3 reads TGTGCCAGCAGTTCCGGGACAGGGGGAGGAAACACCATATATTTT. This codes for CASSSGTGGGNTIYF.

The CDR3 reads CASSVDRGYYGYTF. CDR3 nucleotide sequence: TGTGCCAGCAGCGTTGACAGGGGGTACTATGGCTACACCTTC. The J gene is TRBJ1-2, the V gene TRBV9, with 9 bases that match TRBD1. V shed 2 bases, J shed 3 bases, and the junction held 2 bases outside the gene matches. The CDR3 runs to 14 residues. Germline V gene lookup returns CDR1 SGDLS and CDR2 YYNGEE.

V gene TRBV9 combines with J gene TRBJ1-6; 10 bases line up with TRBD1. Per germline, CDR1 SGDLS and CDR2 YYNGEE. V lost 4 bases, J lost 10 bases, and 8 bases stayed unmatched. The CDR3 runs to 15 residues. The CDR3: CASSPLTGGGSPLHF. CDR3 bases: TGTGCCAGCAGCCCTTTGACAGGGGGCGGATCACCCCTCCACTTT.

The chain combines TRBV4-1 with TRBJ2-7; the D gene is possibly TRBD2 (6 bases). This CDR3 has 18 amino acids. V lost 4 bases, J lost 1 base, and 23 bases lay in between. The germline V gene encodes CDR1 MGHRA and CDR2 YSYEKL. This CDR3 is CASSRNNVAGTESYEQYF. The CDR3 nucleotides read TGCGCCAGCAGCCGAAATAACGTCGCCGGGACTGAGTCCTACGAGCAGTACTTC.

V and J are TRBV6-2 or TRBV6-3 and TRBJ1-6; D is ambiguous. Germline values: CDR1 MNHEY, CDR2 SVGEGT. This CDR3 spans 15 amino acids. V dropped 4 bases and J dropped 5 bases, with 12 bases sitting between them. CDR3 sequence (DNA): TGTGCCAGCAGTTGGAGCCTCGGGAATAATTCACCCCTCCACTTT. Encoded protein: CASSWSLGNNSPLHF.

This clone was seen only once. This rearrangement joins TRBV6-5 to TRBJ1-2; no clear D. V lost 0 bases and J lost 7, with 9 bases in between. CDR1 is MNHEY, CDR2 SVGAGI, per germline. The CDR3 extends over 13 amino acids. The CDR3 here is CASSYSPTSGYTF. The DNA of the CDR3 is TGTGCCAGCAGTTACTCCCCAACGAGTGGCTACACCTTC.

The J gene is TRBJ1-3, the V gene TRBV19; unclear D gene. Trimming stripped 4 bases from V and 0 bases from J, with 10 bases between. This CDR3 has 15 residues. CDR1 and CDR2 from the germline V gene are LNHDA and SQIVND (reference sequence). The CDR3 protein is CASSKSEFSGNTIYF. In DNA form, the CDR3 reads TGTGCCAGTAGTAAGTCTGAGTTCTCTGGAAACACCATATATTTT. The whole variable domain, filled in from reference TRBV19 and TRBJ1-3, reads DGGITQSPKYLFRKEGQNVTLSCEQNLNHDAMYWYRQDPGQGLRLIYYSQIVNDFQKGDIAEGYSVSREKKESFPLTVTSAQKNPTAFYLCASSKSEFSGNTIYFGEGSWLTVV.

The chain has TRBV3-1 (or the pseudogene TRBV3-2) and TRBJ2-7, with TRBD1 matching 7 bases. Looked up from germline, CDR1 is LGHDT and CDR2 is YNNKEL (reference sequence). The J segment lost 3 bases and the V segment lost 7 bases, leaving 9 bases of the junction unmatched. This CDR3 is 14 amino acids long. CDR3: CASTKGGTDYEQYF. The CDR3 nucleotides are TGTGCCAGCACCAAAGGTGGGACAGACTACGAGCAGTACTTC.

The chain joins TRBV2 to TRBJ1-2; D unresolved. Germline V lookup: CDR1 SNHLY, CDR2 FYNNEI. The CDR3 extends over 13 amino acids. V lost 1 base to trimming and J lost 4 bases, with 7 bases between them. CDR3 residues: CASSEVSLYGYTF. CDR3 DNA: TGTGCCAGCAGTGAAGTCAGTCTCTATGGCTACACCTTC.

This clone was observed once. The chain combines TRBV6-5 with TRBJ1-2; TRBD1 aligns across 10 bases. Trimming took 0 bases from V and 6 from J; bases not matched to a gene: 4. CDR1 is MNHEY, CDR2 SVGAGI, per germline. This CDR3 has 15 amino acids. This chain's CDR3 is CASSYSRDRGHGYTF. The CDR3 DNA reads TGTGCCAGCAGTTACTCTCGGGACAGGGGTCATGGCTACACCTTC.

The CDR3 loop reads CAWSRGGAGTGELFF. CDR3 bases: TGTGCCTGGAGTAGAGGGGGGGCGGGCACCGGGGAGCTGTTTTTT. The V and J genes are TRBV30 and TRBJ2-2, with D perhaps matching TRBD2 (7 bases). This CDR3 region has 15 residues. Trimming removed 2 bases at V and 4 bases at J, with 14 bases between. Per germline, CDR1 GTSNPN and CDR2 SVGIG (reference sequence). Full variable domain (outside the CDR3, taken from reference TRBV30 and TRBJ2-2): SQTIHQWPATLVQPVGSPLSLECTVEGTSNPNLYWYRQAAGRGLQLLFYSVGIGQISSEVPQNLSASRPQDRQFILSSKKLLLSDSGFYLCAWSRGGAGTGELFFGEGSRLTVL.

The V gene is TRBV19, the J gene TRBJ2-3; 8 bases match TRBD2. In germline, CDR1 is LNHDA, CDR2 SQIVND (reference sequence). With 5 bases clipped from V and 3 bases from J, the junction kept 13 bases outside the gene matches. The CDR3 is made up of 17 amino acids. In DNA form, the CDR3 reads TGTGCCAGTAGTCTATACGCGGGGGGCACTTCGACAGATACGCAGTATTTT. Residues: CASSLYAGGTSTDTQYF.

CDR3 in DNA: TGTGCTGTGAACACCCGGGAGGGTCAGCCCCAGCATTTT. Residues: CAVNTREGQPQHF. This chain links TRBV19 with TRBJ1-5; no definite D call. Germline assignment: CDR1 LNHDA and CDR2 SQIVND (reference sequence). The CDR3 spans 13 residues. The complete variable domain, with remaining parts taken from reference TRBV19 and TRBJ1-5, reads DGGITQSPKYLFRKEGQNVTLSCEQNLNHDAMYWYRQDPGQGLRLIYYSQIVNDFQKGDIAEGYSVSREKKESFPLTVTSAQKNPTAFYLCAVNTREGQPQHFGDGTRLSIL.

J is TRBJ1-1 and V is TRBV19; 7 bases fit TRBD1. Germline V gene sequence: CDR1 LNHDA, CDR2 SQIVND (reference sequence). The J segment lost 1 base and the V segment lost 3 bases, leaving 8 bases of the junction unmatched. The CDR3 has 16 amino acids. The CDR3 nucleotides read TGTGCCAGTAGTATTATGACGGGACAGACGAACACTGAAGCTTTCTTT. Residues: CASSIMTGQTNTEAFF.

This chain connects TRBV7-2 to TRBJ1-5, with D possibly being TRBD1 (5 bases). Germline V gene sequence: CDR1 SGHTA, CDR2 FQGNSA. With 5 bases removed from V and 5 bases from J, the gap between germline ends came to 10 bases. The CDR3 is made up of 13 amino acids. As DNA, the CDR3 is TGTGCCAGCAGCCGTAGCAGGGATCAGCCCCAGCATTTT. It translates to CASSRSRDQPQHF.

This clone was observed a single time. The rearrangement joins TRBV6-6 to TRBJ2-1; tentative D call: TRBD2 (6 bases). The CDR3 is made up of 15 amino acids. The ends were cut back, 3 bases at V and 7 bases at J, with 16 bases in the middle. Germline-derived CDR1 and CDR2 are MNHNY and SVGAGI (reference sequence). CDR3 nucleotides: TGTGCCAGCAGTTATGTCGGTTTGAGCGGGAATGAGCAGTTCTTC. It specifies CASSYVGLSGNEQFF.